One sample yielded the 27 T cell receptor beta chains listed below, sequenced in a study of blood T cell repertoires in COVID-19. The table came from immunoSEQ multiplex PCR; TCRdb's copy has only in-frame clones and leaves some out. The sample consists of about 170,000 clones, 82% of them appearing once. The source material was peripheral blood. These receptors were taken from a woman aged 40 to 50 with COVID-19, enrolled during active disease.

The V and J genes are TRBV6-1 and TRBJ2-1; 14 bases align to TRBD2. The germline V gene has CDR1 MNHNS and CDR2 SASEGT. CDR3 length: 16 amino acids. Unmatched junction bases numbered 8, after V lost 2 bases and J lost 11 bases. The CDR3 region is CASSEPGTSGRFKQFF. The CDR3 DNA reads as TGTGCCAGCAGTGAACCCGGGACTAGCGGGAGATTCAAGCAGTTCTTC.

The CDR3 DNA reads as TGTGCCAGTAGTATAGTCGCAGAAAACTATGGCTACACCTTC. This sequence encodes CASSIVAENYGYTF. The chain employs TRBV19 and TRBJ1-2; D is unclear. Trimming cost V 1 base and J 2 bases, with 8 bases left between them. CDR1 LNHDA and CDR2 SQIVND come from the germline V gene (reference sequence). This CDR3 comprises 14 residues.

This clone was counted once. CDR3 protein: CASSLVGTGGEAFF. The CDR3 DNA reads as TGTGCCAGCAGCTTAGTCGGGACAGGTGGTGAAGCTTTCTTT. The rearrangement joins TRBV11-3 to TRBJ1-1, with 8 bases matching TRBD1. Trimming at V came to 1 base and at J to 7 bases, leaving 5 bases not matched to a gene. CDR1 is SGHNT, CDR2 YENEEA, per germline. The CDR3 consists of 14 residues. The variable domain in full, completed from reference TRBV11-3 and TRBJ1-1, reads EAGVVQSPRYKIIEKKQPVAFWCNPISGHNTLYWYLQNLGQGPELLIRYENEEAVDDSQLPKDRFSAERLKGVDSTLKIQPAELGDSAVYLCASSLVGTGGEAFFGQGTRLTVV.

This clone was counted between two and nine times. CDR3 DNA sequence: TGTGCCAGCAGTTTTACACCCGGGACAGGGGCTGGAAACACCATATATTTT. Protein: CASSFTPGTGAGNTIYF. V and J are TRBV5-6 and TRBJ1-3; 10 nucleotides agree with TRBD1. The CDR3 spans 17 residues. The V and J ends lost 5 bases and 2 bases, in that order; junction bases with no gene match: 10. CDR1 SGHDT and CDR2 YYEEEE come from the germline V gene. Combining the CDR3 with reference TRBV5-6 and TRBJ1-3 gives the whole variable domain DAGVTQSPTHLIKTRGQQVTLRCSPKSGHDTVSWYQQALGQGPQFIFQYYEEEERQRGNFPDRFSGHQFPNYSSELNVNALLLGDSALYLCASSFTPGTGAGNTIYFGEGSWLTVV.

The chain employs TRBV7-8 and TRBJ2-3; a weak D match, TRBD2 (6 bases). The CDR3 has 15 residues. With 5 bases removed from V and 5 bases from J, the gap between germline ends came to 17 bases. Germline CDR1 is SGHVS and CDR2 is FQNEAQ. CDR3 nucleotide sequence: TGTGCCAGCAGCCCTTCGACCGGGGGAGGAGATACGCAGTATTTT. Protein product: CASSPSTGGGDTQYF.

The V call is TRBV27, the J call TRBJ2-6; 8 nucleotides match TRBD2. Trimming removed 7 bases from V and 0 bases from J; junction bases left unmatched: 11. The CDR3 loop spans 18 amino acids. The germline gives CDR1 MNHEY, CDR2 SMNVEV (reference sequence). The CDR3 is CASTQRAGGSSGANVLTF. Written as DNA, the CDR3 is TGTGCCAGCACGCAAAGGGCGGGAGGCAGCTCTGGGGCCAACGTCCTGACTTTC.

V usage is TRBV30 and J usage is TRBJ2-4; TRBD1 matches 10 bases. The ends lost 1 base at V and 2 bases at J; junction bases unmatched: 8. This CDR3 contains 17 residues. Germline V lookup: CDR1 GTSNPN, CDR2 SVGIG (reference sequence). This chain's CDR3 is CAWSGGWTGGTKNIQYF. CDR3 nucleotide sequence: TGTGCCTGGAGTGGGGGCTGGACAGGGGGGACCAAAAACATTCAGTACTTC.

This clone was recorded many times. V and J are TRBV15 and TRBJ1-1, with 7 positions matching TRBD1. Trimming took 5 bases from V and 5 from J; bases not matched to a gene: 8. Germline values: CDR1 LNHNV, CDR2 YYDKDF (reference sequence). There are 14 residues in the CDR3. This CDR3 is CATSHDRVRTEAFF. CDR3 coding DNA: TGTGCCACCAGCCATGACAGGGTGAGGACTGAAGCTTTCTTT.

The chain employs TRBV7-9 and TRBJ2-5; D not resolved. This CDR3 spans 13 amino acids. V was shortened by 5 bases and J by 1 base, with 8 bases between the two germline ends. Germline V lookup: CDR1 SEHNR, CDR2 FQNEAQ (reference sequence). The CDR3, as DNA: TGTGCCAGCAGCGCGGAAAGCCAAGAGACCCAGTACTTC. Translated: CASSAESQETQYF.

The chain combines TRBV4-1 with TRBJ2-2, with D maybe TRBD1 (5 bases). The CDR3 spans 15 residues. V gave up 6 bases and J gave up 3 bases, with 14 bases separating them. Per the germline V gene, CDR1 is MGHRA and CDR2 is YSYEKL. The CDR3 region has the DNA TGCGCCAGCAGACAACCTCAGGGTGACACCGGGGAGCTGTTTTTT. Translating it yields CASRQPQGDTGELFF.

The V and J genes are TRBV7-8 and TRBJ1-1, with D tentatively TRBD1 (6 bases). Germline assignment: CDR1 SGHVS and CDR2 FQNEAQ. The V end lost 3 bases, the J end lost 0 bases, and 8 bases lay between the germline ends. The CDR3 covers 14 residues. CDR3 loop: CASSFGQLNTEAFF. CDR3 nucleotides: TGTGCCAGCAGCTTCGGACAGCTGAACACTGAAGCTTTCTTT.

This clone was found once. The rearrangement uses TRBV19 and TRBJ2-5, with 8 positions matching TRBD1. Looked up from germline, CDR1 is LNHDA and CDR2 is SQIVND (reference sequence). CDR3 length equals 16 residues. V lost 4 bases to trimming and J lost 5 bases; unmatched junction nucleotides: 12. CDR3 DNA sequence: TGTGCCAGTAGTAAGTTGGCAGGGGGCGCCGTGGAGACCCAGTACTTC. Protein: CASSKLAGGAVETQYF.

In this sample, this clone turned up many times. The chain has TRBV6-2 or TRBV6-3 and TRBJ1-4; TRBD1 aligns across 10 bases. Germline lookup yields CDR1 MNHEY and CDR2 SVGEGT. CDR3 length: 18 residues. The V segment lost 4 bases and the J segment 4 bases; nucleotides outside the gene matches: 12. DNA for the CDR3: TGTGCCAGCAGTTCGGGACAGGGGCCCTTTGGTGGTAATGAAAAACTGTTTTTT. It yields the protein CASSSGQGPFGGNEKLFF.

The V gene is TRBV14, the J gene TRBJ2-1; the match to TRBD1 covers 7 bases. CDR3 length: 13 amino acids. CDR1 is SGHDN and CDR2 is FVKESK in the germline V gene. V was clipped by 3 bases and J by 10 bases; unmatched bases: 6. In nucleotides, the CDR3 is TGTGCCAGCAGCCACCTAGGGGGCGGGGAGCAGTTCTTC. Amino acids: CASSHLGGGEQFF.

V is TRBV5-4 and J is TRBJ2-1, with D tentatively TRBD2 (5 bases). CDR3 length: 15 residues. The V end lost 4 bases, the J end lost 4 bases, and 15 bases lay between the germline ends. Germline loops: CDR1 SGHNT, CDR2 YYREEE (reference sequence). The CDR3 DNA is TGTGCCAGCAGCCTAGGAAGGGCGGGTTACAATGAGCAGTTCTTC. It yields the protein CASSLGRAGYNEQFF.

The CDR3 sequence is CASSPGQVYTEAFF. CDR3 DNA: TGTGCCAGCAGCCCCGGACAGGTCTACACTGAAGCTTTCTTT. The chain joins TRBV11-2 to TRBJ1-1; 7 bases line up with TRBD1. Trimming cost V 5 bases and J 3 bases; bases outside gene matches: 6. The CDR3 spans 14 residues. Germline V gene sequence: CDR1 SGHAT, CDR2 FQNNGV.

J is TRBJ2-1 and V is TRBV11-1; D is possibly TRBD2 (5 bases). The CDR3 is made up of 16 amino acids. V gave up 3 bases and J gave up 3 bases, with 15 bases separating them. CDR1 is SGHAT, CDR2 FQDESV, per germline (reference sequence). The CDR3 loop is CASSLINGLGYNEQFF. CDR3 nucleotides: TGTGCCAGCAGCTTGATAAATGGACTGGGCTACAATGAGCAGTTCTTC.

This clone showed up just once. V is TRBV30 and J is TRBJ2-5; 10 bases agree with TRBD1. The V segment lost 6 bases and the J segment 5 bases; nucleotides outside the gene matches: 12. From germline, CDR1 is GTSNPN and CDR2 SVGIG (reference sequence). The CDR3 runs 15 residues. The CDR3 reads CACLSRDRGRETQYF. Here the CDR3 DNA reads TGTGCCTGCCTTTCCCGGGACAGGGGCCGGGAGACCCAGTACTTC.

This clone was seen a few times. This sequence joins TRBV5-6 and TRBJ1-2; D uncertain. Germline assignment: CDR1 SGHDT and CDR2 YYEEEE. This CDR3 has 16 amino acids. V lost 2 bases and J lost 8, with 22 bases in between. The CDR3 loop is CASSFFSSRPKLGYTF. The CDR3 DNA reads TGTGCCAGCAGCTTTTTTTCTTCCAGGCCGAAATTGGGCTACACCTTC.

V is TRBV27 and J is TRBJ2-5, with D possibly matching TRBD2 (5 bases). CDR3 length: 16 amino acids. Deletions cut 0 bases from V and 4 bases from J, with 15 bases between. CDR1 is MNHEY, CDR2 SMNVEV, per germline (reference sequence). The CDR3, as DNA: TGTGCCAGCAGTTTATCGTCGGGGTCCGGCGGAGAGACCCAGTACTTC. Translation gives CASSLSSGSGGETQYF.

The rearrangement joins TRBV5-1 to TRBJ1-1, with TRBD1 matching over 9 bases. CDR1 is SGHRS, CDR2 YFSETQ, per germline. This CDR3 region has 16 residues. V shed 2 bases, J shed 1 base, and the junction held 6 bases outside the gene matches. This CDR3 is CASSFADRGENTEAFF. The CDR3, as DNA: TGCGCCAGCAGCTTTGCGGACAGGGGAGAGAACACTGAAGCTTTCTTT.

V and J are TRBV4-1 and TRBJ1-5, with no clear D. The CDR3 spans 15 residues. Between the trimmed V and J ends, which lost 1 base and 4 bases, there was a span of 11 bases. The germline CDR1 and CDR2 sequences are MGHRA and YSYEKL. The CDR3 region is CASSQVPGGNQPQHF. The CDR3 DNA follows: TGCGCCAGCAGCCAAGTTCCGGGAGGGAATCAGCCCCAGCATTTT.

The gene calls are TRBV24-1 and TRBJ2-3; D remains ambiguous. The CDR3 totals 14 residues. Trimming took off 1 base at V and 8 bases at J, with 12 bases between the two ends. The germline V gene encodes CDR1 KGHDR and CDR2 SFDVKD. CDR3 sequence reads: CATSDFPASGTQYF. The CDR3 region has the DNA TGTGCCACCAGTGATTTCCCGGCTAGTGGTACGCAGTATTTT.

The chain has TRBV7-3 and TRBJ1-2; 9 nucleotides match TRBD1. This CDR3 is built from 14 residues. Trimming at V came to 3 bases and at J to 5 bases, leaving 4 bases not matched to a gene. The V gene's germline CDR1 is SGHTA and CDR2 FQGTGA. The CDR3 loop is CASSLTGGGYGYTF. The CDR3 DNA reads TGTGCCAGCAGCTTGACAGGGGGAGGTTATGGCTACACCTTC.

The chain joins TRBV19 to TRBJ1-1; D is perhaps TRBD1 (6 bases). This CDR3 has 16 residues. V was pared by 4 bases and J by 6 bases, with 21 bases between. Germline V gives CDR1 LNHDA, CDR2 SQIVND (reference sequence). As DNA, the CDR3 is TGTGCCAGTAGTAGGGCAGGGGCCACCATGAGGGCTGAAGCTTTCTTT. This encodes CASSRAGATMRAEAFF.

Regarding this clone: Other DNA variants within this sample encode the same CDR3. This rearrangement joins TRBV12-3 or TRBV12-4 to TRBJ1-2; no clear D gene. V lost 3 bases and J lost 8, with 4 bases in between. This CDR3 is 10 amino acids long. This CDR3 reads CASSFRGYTF. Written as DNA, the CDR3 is TGTGCCAGCAGTTTTCGGGGCTACACCTTC.

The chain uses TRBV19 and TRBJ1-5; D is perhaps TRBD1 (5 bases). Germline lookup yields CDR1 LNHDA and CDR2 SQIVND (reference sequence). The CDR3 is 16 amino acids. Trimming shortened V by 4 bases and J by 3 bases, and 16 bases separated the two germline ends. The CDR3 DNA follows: TGTGCCAGTAGTACATACCCGGACACGGCCAATCAGCCCCAGCATTTT. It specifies CASSTYPDTANQPQHF.